Sequencing of this TCR beta chain was carried out in a study of T cell responses to AZD1222 COVID-19 vaccine. Findings and limits, study-wide: The span of vaccine-associated CD4 TCRs extended across spike, with dominance at 160-218 and 743-854. Repertoire sampling occurred only after the peak T cell response.

Turning to this clone: The antigen is unknown.

Assay used: immunoSEQ multiplex PCR; TCRdb lists only in-frame clones, some missing. The repertoire holds 110,000 or so clones, with 82% as singletons. CDR1 LGHDT and CDR2 YNNKEL come from the germline V gene (reference sequence). V was cut by 2 bases and J by 6 bases, with 20 bases left in between. This CDR3 region has 18 residues. Sequenced material: peripheral blood, taken on day 0 of AZD1222 vaccination. The rearrangement links TRBV3-1 (or the pseudogene TRBV3-2) to TRBJ1-6; perhaps TRBD1 as D (5 bases). This receptor was identified in an adult in good health. In DNA, the CDR3 is TGTGCCAGCAGCCAAATACCCCGGGGCCCGGCGGGTAATTCACCCCTCCACTTT. It codes for CASSQIPRGPAGNSPLHF.